Sequencing of this TCR beta chain was carried out in a study of PD-1 blockade in classical Hodgkin lymphoma. In every patient, relapse followed autologous stem cell transplantation, while exposure to brentuximab vedotin differed. Per the germline V gene, CDR1 is SGDLS and CDR2 is YYNGEE. This CDR3 has 14 amino acids. V was clipped by 10 bases and J by 3 bases, with 20 bases between them. The repertoire was sequenced with immunoSEQ multiplex PCR; TCRdb's copy has only in-frame clones and lacks some. The sample lists just under 100,000 clones, over 80% occurring once. General study points: A reduction in baseline TCR diversity was reportedly seen in newly diagnosed patients relative to healthy donors. Still unresolved is the cause of the repertoire differences, which may be disease activity or prior therapy.

As concerns this clone: Its antigen is unidentified.

The chain recombines TRBV9 with TRBJ2-7, with unresolved D. This receptor was identified in a human donor with classical Hodgkin lymphoma. The material sequenced was peripheral blood mononuclear cells (PBMCs), taken at baseline. The CDR3 loop reads CAPADGNLIYEQYF. As DNA, the CDR3 is TGTGCCCCAGCAGATGGAAACCTTATCTACGAGCAGTACTTC.